These T cell receptor beta chains were read from a single sample in a study of early T cells in non-severe SARS-CoV-2 infection. Each CDR3 protein gets one entry after TCRdb re-called the 5' RACE reads with MiXCR. The data hold about 52,000 distinct CDR3 sequences, with around a tenth observed a single time. The sequenced material came from whole blood. These receptors originate from an adult who was a healthcare worker with PCR-confirmed SARS-CoV-2 infection or an uninfected control (not recorded which). The CDR3 runs from the conserved cysteine through the conserved F or W. A D gene is named only where the DNA matches it firmly. Clone sizes are given selectively: once, few, many, or a class where the clone is expanded.

clone size: few; J gene: TRBJ2-5; V gene: TRBV4-2; D gene: TRBD2; CDR3 protein: CASSQEPGGAAETQYF; CDR3 DNA: TGTGCCAGCAGCCAAGAACCGGGAGGGGCTGCAGAGACCCAGTACTTC
clone size: few; J gene: TRBJ2-7; V gene: TRBV9; D gene: TRBD1; CDR3 protein: CASSVAPGTGPYEQYF; CDR3 DNA: TGTGCCAGCAGCGTAGCCCCCGGGACAGGGCCCTACGAGCAGTACTTC
clone size: few; J gene: TRBJ1-4; V gene: TRBV5-1; D gene: TRBD1; CDR3 protein: CASGRGGTNEKLFF; CDR3 DNA: TGCGCCAGCGGTCGAGGGGGCACTAATGAAAAACTGTTTTTT
clone size: NA; J gene: TRBJ1-5; V gene: TRBV3-1; D gene: NA; CDR3 protein: CASSPFNQPQHF; CDR3 DNA: TGTGCCAGCAGCCCCTTCAATCAGCCCCAGCATTTT
clone size: NA; J gene: TRBJ1-1; V gene: TRBV11-2; D gene: NA; CDR3 protein: CASLPFGITEAFF; CDR3 DNA: TGTGCCAGCCTGCCGTTCGGGATCACTGAAGCTTTCTTT
clone size: NA; J gene: TRBJ1-1; V gene: TRBV30; D gene: TRBD1; CDR3 protein: CACSGTVGTEAFF; CDR3 DNA: TGTGCCTGCAGTGGGACAGTGGGCACTGAAGCTTTCTTT
clone size: NA; J gene: TRBJ2-1; V gene: TRBV27; D gene: NA; CDR3 protein: CASSLSSRQPPGSYNEQFF; CDR3 DNA: TGTGCCAGCAGTTTATCTAGCAGGCAACCCCCCGGCTCCTACAATGAGCAGTTCTTC
clone size: NA; J gene: TRBJ2-3; V gene: TRBV21-1; D gene: NA; CDR3 protein: CASSNDTQYF; CDR3 DNA: TGTGCCAGCAGCAACGATACGCAGTATTTT
clone size: many; J gene: TRBJ2-4; V gene: TRBV18; D gene: TRBD2; CDR3 protein: CASSLGLAGDGDIQYF; CDR3 DNA: TGTGCCAGCTCACTTGGACTAGCGGGAGATGGGGACATTCAGTACTTC
clone size: many; J gene: TRBJ2-1; V gene: TRBV28; D gene: NA; CDR3 protein: CASSRSREQFF; CDR3 DNA: TGTGCCAGCAGTAGGTCCCGTGAGCAGTTCTTC
clone size: NA; J gene: TRBJ2-1; V gene: TRBV11-3; D gene: TRBD2; CDR3 protein: CASSAWTSTGAGNEQFF; CDR3 DNA: TGTGCCAGCAGCGCCTGGACTAGCACTGGGGCGGGTAATGAGCAGTTCTTC
clone size: many; J gene: TRBJ2-3; V gene: TRBV5-4; D gene: NA; CDR3 protein: CASSSRTAVADTQYF; CDR3 DNA: TGTGCCAGCAGCTCACGGACGGCGGTGGCAGATACGCAGTATTTT
clone size: few; J gene: TRBJ1-1; V gene: TRBV2; D gene: TRBD1; CDR3 protein: CASYGTGVTEAFF; CDR3 DNA: TGTGCCAGTTATGGGACAGGGGTCACTGAAGCTTTCTTT
clone size: few; J gene: TRBJ2-1; V gene: TRBV27; D gene: NA; CDR3 protein: CASSPPDHQYNEQFF; CDR3 DNA: TGTGCCAGCAGTCCCCCCGACCACCAATACAATGAGCAGTTCTTC
clone size: NA; J gene: TRBJ1-1; V gene: TRBV12-2; D gene: NA; CDR3 protein: CASRLEREGTEAFF; CDR3 DNA: TGTGCAAGTCGCTTAGAACGGGAGGGGACTGAAGCTTTCTTT
clone size: NA; J gene: TRBJ1-4; V gene: TRBV7-9; D gene: NA; CDR3 protein: CASAIGRGQEKLFF; CDR3 DNA: TGTGCCAGCGCAATTGGTCGGGGTCAGGAAAAACTGTTTTTT
clone size: few; J gene: TRBJ1-1; V gene: TRBV28; D gene: TRBD1; CDR3 protein: CASKTGGSRKNTEAFF; CDR3 DNA: TGTGCCAGCAAAACAGGGGGATCCCGGAAGAACACTGAAGCTTTCTTT
clone size: NA; J gene: TRBJ1-6; V gene: TRBV6-2/TRBV6-3; D gene: TRBD1; CDR3 protein: CASSGTGNSPLHF; CDR3 DNA: TGTGCCAGCTCCGGGACAGGAAATTCACCCCTCCACTTT
clone size: few; J gene: TRBJ2-3; V gene: TRBV20-1; D gene: TRBD2; CDR3 protein: CSASGGAGRSTDTQYF; CDR3 DNA: TGCAGTGCTAGCGGGGGGGCCGGTAGGAGCACAGATACGCAGTATTTT
clone size: NA; J gene: TRBJ2-7; V gene: TRBV12-5; D gene: NA; CDR3 protein: CASGSQGGTISYEQYF; CDR3 DNA: TGTGCTAGTGGTTCCCAGGGGGGGACTATCTCCTACGAGCAGTACTTC
clone size: few; J gene: TRBJ2-1; V gene: TRBV18; D gene: NA; CDR3 protein: CASSPEGGPSHGEQFF; CDR3 DNA: TGTGCCAGCTCACCCGAGGGGGGGCCCTCCCACGGTGAGCAGTTCTTC
clone size: many; J gene: TRBJ1-6; V gene: TRBV18; D gene: NA; CDR3 protein: CASSPDGPSYNSPLHF; CDR3 DNA: TGTGCCAGCTCACCGGACGGTCCCTCCTATAATTCACCCCTCCACTTT
clone size: many; J gene: TRBJ2-3; V gene: TRBV4-1; D gene: NA; CDR3 protein: CASSQDEGNTQYF; CDR3 DNA: TGCGCCAGCAGCCAAGATGAAGGGAATACGCAGTATTTT
clone size: many; J gene: TRBJ2-1; V gene: TRBV12-3/TRBV12-4; D gene: NA; CDR3 protein: CASSFGTDYNEQFF; CDR3 DNA: TGTGCCAGCAGTTTCGGGACGGACTACAATGAGCAGTTCTTC
clone size: many; J gene: TRBJ2-3; V gene: TRBV6-2/TRBV6-3; D gene: TRBD1; CDR3 protein: CASSSGQGADTQYF; CDR3 DNA: TGTGCCAGCAGTTCCGGACAGGGCGCAGATACGCAGTATTTT
clone size: few; J gene: TRBJ1-2; V gene: TRBV10-3; D gene: NA; CDR3 protein: CAISVDPRYGYTF; CDR3 DNA: TGTGCCATCAGTGTAGATCCCCGGTATGGCTACACCTTC
clone size: few; J gene: TRBJ1-6; V gene: TRBV5-1; D gene: NA; CDR3 protein: CASSLDEGPLYSPLHF; CDR3 DNA: TGCGCCAGCAGCTTGGATGAGGGCCCACTTTATTCACCCCTCCACTTT
clone size: NA; J gene: TRBJ2-7; V gene: TRBV27; D gene: NA; CDR3 protein: CASSTNRDAYEQYF; CDR3 DNA: TGTGCCAGCAGCACAAACCGGGACGCCTACGAGCAGTACTTC
clone size: NA; J gene: TRBJ1-2; V gene: TRBV6-6; D gene: NA; CDR3 protein: CASSYSKVPEPNYGYTF; CDR3 DNA: TGTGCCAGCAGTTACTCGAAAGTCCCGGAACCGAACTATGGCTACACCTTC
clone size: many; J gene: TRBJ2-5; V gene: TRBV6-1; D gene: NA; CDR3 protein: CASSEAIGTQYF; CDR3 DNA: TGTGCCAGCAGTGAAGCGATAGGGACCCAGTACTTC
clone size: NA; J gene: TRBJ2-4; V gene: TRBV2; D gene: NA; CDR3 protein: CASSDGLRGYTKNIQYF; CDR3 DNA: TGTGCCAGCAGTGACGGTCTCAGGGGCTATACCAAAAACATTCAGTACTTC
clone size: many; J gene: TRBJ2-7; V gene: TRBV10-3; D gene: TRBD1; CDR3 protein: CAISESDRYEQYF; CDR3 DNA: TGTGCCATCAGTGAGTCGGACAGGTACGAGCAGTACTTC
clone size: many; J gene: TRBJ2-5; V gene: TRBV14; D gene: NA; CDR3 protein: CASSRFTTGFWYF; CDR3 DNA: TGTGCCAGCAGCCGCTTCACAACAGGGTTTTGGTACTTC
clone size: many; J gene: TRBJ2-1; V gene: TRBV2; D gene: TRBD2; CDR3 protein: CASRTSINNEQFF; CDR3 DNA: TGTGCCAGCAGGACTAGCATTAACAATGAGCAGTTCTTC
clone size: many; J gene: TRBJ1-1; V gene: TRBV6-6; D gene: NA; CDR3 protein: CASSRDRPTEAFF; CDR3 DNA: TGTGCCAGCAGTAGGGACCGACCCACTGAAGCTTTCTTT
clone size: NA; J gene: TRBJ2-3; V gene: TRBV18; D gene: TRBD1; CDR3 protein: CASSPGQGGTDTQYF; CDR3 DNA: TGTGCCAGCTCACCTGGACAGGGGGGCACAGATACGCAGTATTTT
clone size: many; J gene: TRBJ1-1; V gene: TRBV11-2; D gene: NA; CDR3 protein: CASSFSGYGNTEAFF; CDR3 DNA: TGTGCCAGCAGCTTTTCAGGGTATGGGAACACTGAAGCTTTCTTT
clone size: NA; J gene: TRBJ1-2; V gene: TRBV3-1; D gene: NA; CDR3 protein: CASSQGTDNYGYTF; CDR3 DNA: TGTGCCAGCAGCCAAGGGACAGACAACTATGGCTACACCTTC
clone size: NA; J gene: TRBJ2-6; V gene: TRBV6-1; D gene: TRBD1; CDR3 protein: CASSPRDSANSGANVLTF; CDR3 DNA: TGTGCCAGCAGTCCTCGGGACAGCGCTAACTCTGGGGCCAACGTCCTGACTTTC
clone size: many; J gene: TRBJ1-6; V gene: TRBV28; D gene: NA; CDR3 protein: CASDRQDNSPLHF; CDR3 DNA: TGTGCCAGCGACAGGCAAGATAATTCACCCCTCCACTTT
clone size: many; J gene: TRBJ2-7; V gene: TRBV28; D gene: TRBD2; CDR3 protein: CASLRSGSPAYEQYF; CDR3 DNA: TGTGCCAGCCTGAGGAGCGGGAGTCCCGCCTACGAGCAGTACTTC
clone size: many; J gene: TRBJ2-5; V gene: TRBV5-4; D gene: NA; CDR3 protein: CASSLGYSKETQYF; CDR3 DNA: TGTGCCAGCAGCTTGGGGTACAGCAAAGAGACCCAGTACTTC
clone size: NA; J gene: TRBJ1-1; V gene: TRBV11-2; D gene: NA; CDR3 protein: CASSLDSVGEAFF; CDR3 DNA: TGTGCCAGCAGCTTGGACTCCGTCGGAGAAGCTTTCTTT
clone size: many; J gene: TRBJ1-1; V gene: TRBV12-3/TRBV12-4; D gene: NA; CDR3 protein: CASSVPYEAFF; CDR3 DNA: TGTGCCAGCAGTGTACCGTATGAAGCTTTCTTT
clone size: few; J gene: TRBJ2-1; V gene: TRBV9; D gene: TRBD2; CDR3 protein: CASSVVGTSSNEQFF; CDR3 DNA: TGTGCCAGCAGCGTAGTCGGGACTAGCAGCAATGAGCAGTTCTTC
clone size: few; J gene: TRBJ1-6; V gene: TRBV27; D gene: NA; CDR3 protein: CASSPRDPRSYNSPLHF; CDR3 DNA: TGTGCCAGCAGTCCTCGGGACCCCCGCTCCTATAATTCACCCCTCCACTTT
clone size: NA; J gene: TRBJ1-1; V gene: TRBV11-2; D gene: NA; CDR3 protein: CASSFRRRNTEAFF; CDR3 DNA: TGTGCCAGCAGCTTTCGACGGAGGAACACTGAAGCTTTCTTT
clone size: few; J gene: TRBJ1-2; V gene: TRBV4-1; D gene: TRBD1; CDR3 protein: CASSQAQGQAIYGYTF; CDR3 DNA: TGCGCCAGCAGCCAAGCCCAAGGACAGGCTATCTATGGCTACACCTTC
clone size: NA; J gene: TRBJ2-3; V gene: TRBV14; D gene: TRBD2; CDR3 protein: CASSPGAGFGTDTQYF; CDR3 DNA: TGTGCCAGCAGCCCGGGAGCGGGATTCGGCACAGATACGCAGTATTTT
clone size: many; J gene: TRBJ2-6; V gene: TRBV29-1; D gene: TRBD1; CDR3 protein: CSVGTGGGWNVLTF; CDR3 DNA: TGCAGCGTTGGGACAGGGGGCGGCTGGAACGTCCTGACTTTC